Below are 24 T cell receptor beta chains sequenced from a single sample in a study of cytomegalovirus exposure and HLA in healthy donors. This PCR relied on a set of 60 Vbeta primers and 13 Jbeta primers. Clones were sequenced by immunoSEQ multiplex PCR, and TCRdb holds only the in-frame ones, with some missing. The profile shows some 70,000 clones, approximately 70% of them singletons. Sequencing was performed on PBMCs. The receptors were sampled from a male donor in good health and CMV-seropositive.

V gene TRBV4-2 combines with J gene TRBJ2-1; 9 bases are shared with TRBD2. Germline V CDR1 and CDR2: LGHNA, YNFKEQ. The CDR3 loop spans 16 amino acids. V shed 4 bases and J 4 bases; nucleotides not matched to a gene: 8. The CDR3 sequence: CASSPRKRGVYNEQFF. The CDR3, as DNA: TGTGCCAGCAGCCCGAGGAAGCGGGGGGTTTACAATGAGCAGTTCTTC.

This chain joins TRBV29-1 and TRBJ2-1; 7 positions agree with TRBD1. Germline trimming cut 5 bases from V and 7 bases from J; bases unmatched to any gene: 17. CDR3 length: 16 amino acids. Germline V gene lookup returns CDR1 SQVTM and CDR2 ANQGSEA. CDR3 DNA sequence: TGCAGCGTTAGCCCCCCGACACTACAACAGGGGAATGAGCAGTTCTTC. It translates to CSVSPPTLQQGNEQFF.

This chain joins TRBV12-5 and TRBJ2-1; no definite D call. CDR1 and CDR2 (germline): LGHNT, FRNRAP. V was trimmed by 2 bases and J by 5 bases, leaving 7 bases between them. The CDR3 is 13 amino acids. Here the CDR3 reads CASGLLSDNEQFF. CDR3 DNA: TGTGCTAGTGGTTTGCTCTCTGACAATGAGCAGTTCTTC.

CDR3 region: CASSQLTGSYEQYF. The DNA of the CDR3 is TGCGCCAGCAGCCAACTGACAGGATCCTACGAGCAGTACTTC. V usage is TRBV4-3 and J usage is TRBJ2-7; perhaps TRBD1 as D (6 bases). V was shortened by 2 bases and J by 1 base, with 9 bases between the two germline ends. The CDR3 loop spans 14 amino acids. CDR1 is LGHNA, CDR2 YSLEER, per germline.

The table lists this clone with a count of one. This rearrangement joins TRBV19 to TRBJ2-1; 12 bases match TRBD2. Germline-derived CDR1 and CDR2 are LNHDA and SQIVND (reference sequence). The ends lost 11 bases at V and 7 bases at J; junction bases unmatched: 15. The CDR3 runs 16 residues. CDR3 sequence (DNA): TGTGCCGCCAAAGGGTTCCGACTAGCGGGGGCGAATGAGCAGTTCTTC. Protein: CAAKGFRLAGANEQFF.

V is TRBV5-1 and J is TRBJ2-5, with 9 nucleotides matching TRBD2. With 3 bases clipped from V and 5 bases from J, the junction kept 8 bases outside the gene matches. CDR1 SGHRS and CDR2 YFSETQ come from the germline V gene. There are 15 residues in the CDR3. The CDR3 sequence is CASSYASSGIETQYF. CDR3 DNA sequence: TGCGCCAGCAGCTACGCTTCTAGCGGGATCGAGACCCAGTACTTC.

The chain has TRBV29-1 and TRBJ2-4; 7 bases match TRBD1. The CDR3 is 16 residues long. V dropped 4 bases and J dropped 0; count of bases not matched to a gene: 9. Germline CDR1 SQVTM, CDR2 ANQGSEA. The CDR3 DNA reads as TGCAGCGTTGGTGTTATGGGACAGATAGCCAAAAACATTCAGTACTTC. As protein: CSVGVMGQIAKNIQYF.

The rearrangement joins TRBV15 to TRBJ2-7, with a possible D match to TRBD2 (5 bases). With 0 bases removed from V and 4 bases from J, the gap between germline ends came to 13 bases. CDR3 length equals 15 residues. Germline V gives CDR1 LNHNV, CDR2 YYDKDF (reference sequence). The CDR3 nucleotides are TGTGCCACCAGCAGAGAGGGAGATGGTACGTACGAGCAGTACTTC. It specifies CATSREGDGTYEQYF. Full variable domain (rest looked up from reference TRBV15 and TRBJ2-7): DAMVIQNPRYQVTQFGKPVTLSCSQTLNHNVMYWYQQKSSQAPKLLFHYYDKDFNNEADTPDNFQSRRPNTSFCFLDIRSPGLGDTAMYLCATSREGDGTYEQYFGPGTRLTVT.

The CDR3 here is CASSRRQGLNEQFF. In DNA form, the CDR3 reads TGTGCCAGCAGTCGGAGACAGGGATTAAATGAGCAGTTCTTC. The rearrangement links TRBV2 to TRBJ2-1; 7 nucleotides match TRBD1. This CDR3 is 14 amino acids long. Unmatched junction bases numbered 8, after V lost 5 bases and J lost 7 bases. In germline, CDR1 is SNHLY, CDR2 FYNNEI.

V and J are TRBV19 and TRBJ2-1; D ambiguous. Per germline, CDR1 LNHDA and CDR2 SQIVND (reference sequence). CDR3 length: 15 amino acids. V dropped 4 bases and J dropped 8 bases, with 18 bases sitting between them. The CDR3 DNA reads as TGTGCCAGTAGTAGAAAACGAAGCCACGGAGATGAGCAGTTCTTC. This sequence encodes CASSRKRSHGDEQFF.

This rearrangement joins TRBV10-3 to TRBJ1-1; possibly TRBD1 for D (6 bases). Deletions cut 4 bases from V and 1 base from J, with 10 bases between. Germline CDR1 and CDR2: ENHRY and SYGVKD. CDR3 length: 14 amino acids. CDR3 protein: CAISGSTGNTEAFF. The CDR3 DNA reads TGTGCCATCAGTGGCTCGACAGGGAACACTGAAGCTTTCTTT.

V and J are TRBV5-6 and TRBJ2-2; 12 positions match TRBD2. Germline CDR1 is SGHDT and CDR2 is YYEEEE. V lost 0 bases to trimming and J lost 6 bases; unmatched junction nucleotides: 9. The CDR3 totals 18 residues. This CDR3 reads CASSLGPPSGGAAGELFF. CDR3 DNA sequence: TGTGCCAGCAGCTTGGGCCCCCCTAGCGGGGGGGCCGCCGGGGAGCTGTTTTTT.

V and J are TRBV28 and TRBJ2-3, with D unresolved. V lost 4 bases to trimming and J lost 4 bases, with 12 bases between them. This CDR3 is 14 amino acids long. Germline CDR1 MDHEN, CDR2 SYDVKM. CDR3 nucleotides: TGTGCCAGCAGTTCCCCCTCTACCGCAGATACGCAGTATTTT. It specifies CASSSPSTADTQYF.

The chain recombines TRBV5-6 with TRBJ2-3; 8 bases fit TRBD2. This CDR3 spans 16 amino acids. Germline lookup yields CDR1 SGHDT and CDR2 YYEEEE. V shed 4 bases and J 2 bases; nucleotides not matched to a gene: 9. CDR3 DNA: TGTGCCAGCAGCAAAACTAGCGGAGGGTACACAGATACGCAGTATTTT. Residues: CASSKTSGGYTDTQYF. Complete variable domain (other parts from reference TRBV5-6 and TRBJ2-3): DAGVTQSPTHLIKTRGQQVTLRCSPKSGHDTVSWYQQALGQGPQFIFQYYEEEERQRGNFPDRFSGHQFPNYSSELNVNALLLGDSALYLCASSKTSGGYTDTQYFGPGTRLTVL.

J is TRBJ2-1 and V is TRBV19; possibly TRBD1 for D (6 bases). This CDR3 is 14 amino acids long. V lost 9 bases and J lost 0, with 12 bases in between. Germline V gene lookup returns CDR1 LNHDA and CDR2 SQIVND (reference sequence). The CDR3 DNA reads TGTGCCAGCAGACAGGCGAGCTCCTACAATGAGCAGTTCTTC. This encodes CASRQASSYNEQFF.

The rearrangement joins TRBV19 to TRBJ2-2; D is possibly TRBD2 (6 bases). This CDR3 has 12 residues. The germline V gene has CDR1 LNHDA and CDR2 SQIVND (reference sequence). V was clipped by 4 bases and J by 8 bases, with 8 bases between them. Here the CDR3 DNA reads TGTGCCAGTAGTACCCGGGGGGGGGAGCTGTTTTTT. Translating it yields CASSTRGGELFF.

The chain recombines TRBV30 with TRBJ2-1, with TRBD2 matching 9 bases. The length of the CDR3 is 15 residues. Germline-derived CDR1 and CDR2 are GTSNPN and SVGIG (reference sequence). The trim removed 5 bases at V and 10 bases at J, leaving 15 bases unmatched. The CDR3 bases are TGTGCCTGGGGTGCCGGGGGGACTAGCCGAGCGGAGCAGTTCTTC. Translating it yields CAWGAGGTSRAEQFF.

The gene calls are TRBV19 and TRBJ2-3, with TRBD2 matching over 8 bases. Per the germline V gene, CDR1 is LNHDA and CDR2 is SQIVND (reference sequence). V was clipped by 7 bases and J by 4 bases; unmatched bases: 10. The CDR3 length is 15 residues. DNA for the CDR3: TGTGCCAGTAACGCGATCATCGGGGGGGCAGATACGCAGTATTTT. The encoded protein is CASNAIIGGADTQYF.

The CDR3 spells CATSRGQLASLEQYF. The CDR3 nucleotides read TGTGCCACCAGCAGAGGGCAACTAGCATCCCTCGAGCAGTACTTC. V is TRBV15 and J is TRBJ2-7; D is possibly TRBD2 (6 bases). V lost 1 base, J lost 6 bases, and 16 bases lay in between. The germline V gene has CDR1 LNHNV and CDR2 YYDKDF (reference sequence). The CDR3 spans 15 residues.

The table lists this clone with a few counts. The J gene is TRBJ2-2, the V gene TRBV10-1; TRBD2 aligns across 10 bases. The CDR3 extends over 16 amino acids. Looked up from germline, CDR1 is WNHNN and CDR2 is SYGVQD (reference sequence). Trimming removed 3 bases from V and 5 bases from J; junction bases left unmatched: 6. The DNA of the CDR3 is TGCGCCAGCAGTGAAGGAGCGGGGGGGCCGACCGGGGAGCTGTTTTTT. Residues: CASSEGAGGPTGELFF.

The chain carries TRBV18 and TRBJ1-1; 7 positions match TRBD1. The CDR3 has 15 amino acids. Trimming at V came to 0 bases and at J to 4 bases, leaving 5 bases not matched to a gene. Germline V lookup: CDR1 KGHSH, CDR2 LQKENI. CDR3 residues: CASSPPLSGGTEAFF. The CDR3 nucleotides read TGTGCCAGCTCACCACCTCTCTCAGGGGGCACTGAAGCTTTCTTT. Complete variable domain (other parts from reference TRBV18 and TRBJ1-1): NAGVMQNPRHLVRRRGQEARLRCSPMKGHSHVYWYRQLPEEGLKFMVYLQKENIIDESGMPKERFSAEFPKEGPSILRIQQVVRGDSAAYFCASSPPLSGGTEAFFGQGTRLTVV.

V is TRBV7-3 and J is TRBJ2-1; the match to TRBD1 covers 9 bases. From germline, CDR1 is SGHTA and CDR2 FQGTGA. The CDR3 loop spans 16 amino acids. The trim removed 4 bases at V and 8 bases at J, leaving 12 bases unmatched. CDR3 protein: CASSSKPGQGEDEQFF. The CDR3 DNA reads as TGTGCCAGCAGCTCAAAGCCGGGACAGGGTGAGGATGAGCAGTTCTTC.

This chain uses TRBV7-2 with TRBJ2-7; no reliable D call. The V and J ends lost 5 bases and 4 bases respectively, with 9 bases between them. CDR3 length: 12 residues. Germline values: CDR1 SGHTA, CDR2 FQGNSA. The CDR3 region has the DNA TGTGCCAGCAGCCCGATTGAGTACGAGCAGTACTTC. The encoded protein is CASSPIEYEQYF.

This clone has only a few counts. V gene TRBV9 combines with J gene TRBJ1-4; 8 positions agree with TRBD1. CDR3 length equals 14 residues. The V segment lost 0 bases and the J segment 8 bases; nucleotides outside the gene matches: 3. Germline V gene sequence: CDR1 SGDLS, CDR2 YYNGEE. The CDR3 spells CASSVVRTGEKLFF. For the CDR3, the DNA is TGTGCCAGCAGCGTAGTGCGGACAGGGGAAAAACTGTTTTTT. The variable domain in full, with the rest retrieved from reference TRBV9 and TRBJ1-4, is DSGVTQTPKHLITATGQRVTLRCSPRSGDLSVYWYQQSLDQGLQFLIQYYNGEERAKGNILERFSAQQFPDLHSELNLSSLELGDSALYFCASSVVRTGEKLFFGSGTQLSVL.